This passage covers 20 T cell receptor beta chains from one sample sequenced in a study of blood T cell repertoires in COVID-19. Some clones are missing from TCRdb's copy, which holds only in-frame ones; the method was immunoSEQ multiplex PCR. Of about 74,000 clones listed, about 91% were seen once; the top ten hold less than 2%. Sequencing used peripheral blood. The receptors were sampled from a woman older than 75 with active or convalescent COVID-19.

The genes are TRBV4-1 and TRBJ2-5; TRBD1 aligns across 8 bases. Trimming at V came to 4 bases and at J to 2 bases, leaving 9 bases not matched to a gene. The CDR3 has 16 amino acids. The germline gives CDR1 MGHRA, CDR2 YSYEKL. Here the CDR3 reads CASSRPTGGAQETQYF. CDR3 bases: TGCGCCAGCAGCCGACCAACAGGGGGTGCTCAAGAGACCCAGTACTTC.

This clone was seen only a few times. CDR3 sequence (DNA): TGTGCCAGCAGTTACGGGGCAGGCCATGAGCAGTTCTTC. Its protein is CASSYGAGHEQFF. The chain links TRBV6-2 or TRBV6-3 to TRBJ2-1; D might be TRBD1 (5 bases). Trimming stripped 2 bases from V and 8 bases from J, with 10 bases between. The CDR3 is 13 amino acids. Germline CDR1 and CDR2: MNHEY and SVGEGT.

The chain couples TRBV6-5 to TRBJ1-1; D gene uncertain. The CDR3 runs 12 residues. CDR1 is MNHEY and CDR2 is SVGAGI in the germline V gene. Trimming shortened V by 5 bases and J by 8 bases, and 12 bases separated the two germline ends. The CDR3 sequence: CASSPSKGEAFF. The CDR3 DNA sequence: TGTGCCAGCAGTCCTAGCAAGGGAGAAGCTTTCTTT.

CDR3 loop: CASSPGSGRTNSYEQYF. CDR3 DNA: TGTGCCAGTAGTCCTGGTTCAGGGAGGACGAACTCCTACGAGCAGTACTTC. The J gene is TRBJ2-7, the V gene TRBV19; weak D call: TRBD2 (6 bases). Trimming pared 5 bases from V and 0 bases from J, leaving 20 bases between. Looked up from germline, CDR1 is LNHDA and CDR2 is SQIVND (reference sequence). The CDR3 is made up of 17 amino acids.

The CDR3 DNA reads as TGTGCCAGCCGATTAGGGGGAAGTAACTATGGCTACACCTTC. Residues: CASRLGGSNYGYTF. The V and J genes are TRBV6-5 and TRBJ1-2, with D possibly being TRBD1 (6 bases). The CDR3 is 14 residues long. Germline CDR1 MNHEY, CDR2 SVGAGI. The germline V and J ends were trimmed by 8 bases and 1 base, with 14 bases remaining between them.

This clone has only one observation. V and J are TRBV5-6 and TRBJ1-6; 7 positions match TRBD1. Germline assignment: CDR1 SGHDT and CDR2 YYEEEE. The CDR3 has 14 residues. The J segment lost 10 bases and the V segment lost 4 bases, leaving 8 bases of the junction unmatched. CDR3: CASSILQGRSPLHF. CDR3 bases: TGTGCCAGCAGCATCTTACAGGGGCGGTCACCCCTCCACTTT.

This clone appeared once. CDR3 coding DNA: TGTGCCAGCAGCGTAGGAGGGAGAGGAACAGATACGCAGTATTTT. It yields the protein CASSVGGRGTDTQYF. This sequence joins TRBV9 and TRBJ2-3; D is perhaps TRBD2 (5 bases). Trimming pared 0 bases from V and 3 bases from J, leaving 11 bases between. Per the germline V gene, CDR1 is SGDLS and CDR2 is YYNGEE. CDR3 size: 15 residues.

The chain uses TRBV5-1 and TRBJ2-5; weak D call: TRBD2 (5 bases). Germline CDR1 SGHRS, CDR2 YFSETQ. Between the trimmed V and J ends, which lost 3 bases and 5 bases, there was a span of 8 bases. The CDR3 has 12 residues. CDR3 nucleotide sequence: TGCGCCAGCAGCTCGACGGGGGAGACCCAGTACTTC. Translated: CASSSTGETQYF. The full variable domain, rest sourced from reference TRBV5-1 and TRBJ2-5, is KAGVTQTPRYLIKTRGQQVTLSCSPISGHRSVSWYQQTPGQGLQFLFEYFSETQRNKGNFPGRFSGRQFSNSRSEMNVSTLELGDSALYLCASSSTGETQYFGPGTRLLVL.

The CDR3 here is CASRGASGREKAYEQYF. CDR3 nucleotides: TGTGCCAGCAGGGGGGCTAGCGGGAGGGAGAAAGCCTACGAGCAGTACTTC. This chain joins TRBV27 and TRBJ2-7, with 12 bases that match TRBD2. Germline CDR1 MNHEY, CDR2 SMNVEV (reference sequence). The CDR3 covers 17 residues. Trimming took 6 bases from V and 2 from J; bases not matched to a gene: 11.

For the CDR3, the DNA is TGTGCCTCCTGGAGGGGAGGGAACACTGAAGCTTTCTTT. It codes for CASWRGGNTEAFF. The rearrangement uses TRBV6-5 and TRBJ1-1; maybe TRBD1 (5 bases). Germline V gene data show CDR1 as MNHEY and CDR2 as SVGAGI. The CDR3 loop spans 13 amino acids. Trimming stripped 11 bases from V and 1 base from J, with 14 bases between.

This clone has a handful of counts. J is TRBJ1-5 and V is TRBV5-1; D not resolved. This CDR3 is built from 15 residues. The germline CDR1 and CDR2 sequences are SGHRS and YFSETQ. The germline V and J ends were trimmed by 4 bases and 2 bases, with 13 bases remaining between them. The CDR3 is CASSPLGGGNQPQHF. The CDR3 bases are TGCGCCAGCAGCCCCCTCGGCGGGGGCAATCAGCCCCAGCATTTT.

The chain has TRBV7-6 and TRBJ2-1; 12 bases are a match to TRBD2. The trim removed 5 bases at V and 0 bases at J, leaving 8 bases unmatched. This CDR3 spans 18 amino acids. Germline V gives CDR1 SGHVS, CDR2 FNYEAQ. The chain's CDR3 is CASSPLAGGASSYNEQFF. CDR3 sequence (DNA): TGTGCCAGCAGCCCCCTAGCGGGAGGGGCAAGCTCCTACAATGAGCAGTTCTTC.

The rearrangement joins TRBV2 to TRBJ2-7, with D maybe TRBD2 (5 bases). The V gene lost 9 bases and the J gene lost 6 bases, with 18 bases spanning the gap. CDR1 is SNHLY, CDR2 FYNNEI, per germline. The length of the CDR3 is 13 residues. The CDR3 here is CASTQIRGREQYF. The CDR3 DNA reads as TGTGCCAGTACCCAGATCCGAGGGCGCGAGCAGTACTTC.

The chain links TRBV20-1 to TRBJ1-1; D may be TRBD1 (6 bases). V was shortened by 1 base and J by 11 bases, with 11 bases between the two germline ends. CDR1 DFQATT and CDR2 SNEGSKA come from the germline V gene (reference sequence). CDR3 length: 11 residues. CDR3 sequence: CSARGGTTAFF. The CDR3 DNA follows: TGCAGTGCTAGAGGTGGGACAACGGCTTTCTTT.

In nucleotides, the CDR3 is TGTGCCACCAGTGATCCACTAGCGGGATTCGGTACACTCCTTGAGGAGACCCAGTACTTC. Translating it yields CATSDPLAGFGTLLEETQYF. The chain employs TRBV24-1 and TRBJ2-5; 10 bases are shared with TRBD2. V was clipped by 3 bases and J by 5 bases; unmatched bases: 20. Germline assignment: CDR1 KGHDR and CDR2 SFDVKD. The CDR3 sequence is 20 residues long.

J is TRBJ2-1 and V is TRBV5-4; 9 nucleotides match TRBD2. V was clipped by 1 base and J by 2 bases; unmatched bases: 4. This CDR3 is built from 16 residues. Germline loops: CDR1 SGHNT, CDR2 YYREEE (reference sequence). Written as DNA, the CDR3 is TGTGCCAGCAGCTTGATGGTAGCGGGAGCCTACAATGAGCAGTTCTTC. Its protein product is CASSLMVAGAYNEQFF.

The V call is TRBV7-2, the J call TRBJ1-2; 9 positions agree with TRBD1. Germline V CDR1 and CDR2: SGHTA, FQGNSA. The trim removed 7 bases at V and 6 bases at J, leaving 9 bases unmatched. This CDR3 region has 14 residues. The DNA of the CDR3 is TGTGCCAGCAATATCCTTCGGACAGGGGATGGCTACACCTTC. This codes for CASNILRTGDGYTF.

The chain links TRBV11-1 to TRBJ2-1; perhaps TRBD2 as D (5 bases). V dropped 3 bases and J dropped 7 bases, with 13 bases sitting between them. The CDR3 covers 14 residues. Germline CDR1 SGHAT, CDR2 FQDESV (reference sequence). The CDR3 region is CASSFRYRGNEQFF. DNA for the CDR3: TGTGCCAGCAGCTTCCGATATCGCGGGAATGAGCAGTTCTTC.

The chain employs TRBV12-5 and TRBJ2-7; 12 nucleotides line up with TRBD2. The ends lost 5 bases at V and 3 bases at J; junction bases unmatched: 2. The CDR3 extends over 14 amino acids. CDR1 LGHNT and CDR2 FRNRAP come from the germline V gene. The CDR3 loop reads CASGGLAGIYEQYF. DNA for the CDR3: TGTGCTAGTGGTGGACTAGCGGGAATCTACGAGCAGTACTTC.

V is TRBV29-1 and J is TRBJ2-3; 9 bases line up with TRBD1. Germline assignment: CDR1 SQVTM and CDR2 ANQGSEA. The CDR3 length is 15 residues. J lost 3 bases, V lost 6 bases, and 10 bases had no gene match. CDR3 nucleotides: TGCAGCGTGGGGGGCGGGACAGGGCCTACAGATACGCAGTATTTT. Translating gives CSVGGGTGPTDTQYF.